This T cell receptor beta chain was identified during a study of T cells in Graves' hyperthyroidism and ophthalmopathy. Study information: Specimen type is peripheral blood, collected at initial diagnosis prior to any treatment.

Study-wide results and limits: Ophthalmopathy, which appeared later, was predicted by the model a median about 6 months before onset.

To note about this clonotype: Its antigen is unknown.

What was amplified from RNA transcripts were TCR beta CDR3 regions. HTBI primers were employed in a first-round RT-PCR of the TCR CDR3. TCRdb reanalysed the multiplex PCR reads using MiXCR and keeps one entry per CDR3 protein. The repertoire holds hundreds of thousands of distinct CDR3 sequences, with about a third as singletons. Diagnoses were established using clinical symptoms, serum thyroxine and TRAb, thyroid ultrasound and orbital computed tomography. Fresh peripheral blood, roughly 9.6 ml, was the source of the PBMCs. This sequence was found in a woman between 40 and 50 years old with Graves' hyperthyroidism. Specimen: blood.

The CDR3 region has the DNA TGTGCCAGCAGTTACTCAGGGGGTGGAAACACCATATATTTT. Translated: CASSYSGGGNTIYF. The chain recombines TRBV6-6 with TRBJ1-3, with D perhaps TRBD1 (6 bases). The CDR3 sequence is 14 residues long. CDR1 is MNHNY and CDR2 is SVGAGI in the germline V gene (reference sequence). V dropped 0 bases and J dropped 3 bases, with 6 bases sitting between them.